This T cell receptor (beta chain) was captured by sequencing in a study of control samples from healthy donors and cancer patients. Clones were read by immunoSEQ multiplex PCR, and TCRdb kept only the in-frame ones, dropping some. The repertoire holds roughly 79,000 clones, with 84% as singletons. CDR1 and CDR2 (germline): SGHTA, FQGNSA. The length of the CDR3 is 15 residues. Unmatched junction bases numbered 0, after V lost 1 base and J lost 4 bases. The chain carries TRBV7-2 and TRBJ2-1; 11 bases line up with TRBD2. The sample comprised blood. The source of this sequence is a man aged 50-60 years in good health. The CDR3 here is CASSLGLAGYNEQFF. CDR3 DNA sequence: TGTGCCAGCAGCTTAGGACTAGCGGGGTACAATGAGCAGTTCTTC.